A single sample gave rise to the 14 T cell receptor beta chains below, sequenced in a study of T-cell reconstitution after alpha-beta-depleted transplantation in children. Unique molecular identifiers were incorporated during preparation of the TCRbeta library. TCRdb fed the PCR reads into MiXCR, producing one record per CDR3 protein. The sample carries about 500,000 distinct CDR3 sequences, 30% to 35% recorded once. Specimen: PBMCs from the stem cell graft donor, collected from the stem cell graft. These receptors all stem from a human donor who donated a stem cell graft to a child with aplastic anemia.

This clonotype was counted between two and nine times. The chain couples TRBV27 to TRBJ2-7, with TRBD2 identical over 9 bases. Germline lookup yields CDR1 MNHEY and CDR2 SMNVEV (reference sequence). There are 14 residues in the CDR3. Unmatched junction bases numbered 5, after V lost 6 bases and J lost 2 bases. The CDR3, as DNA: TGTGCCAGCAGCGCTAGCGGGACCACCTACGAGCAGTACGTC. It codes for CASSASGTTYEQYV.

The chain couples TRBV19 to TRBJ1-2, with a possible D match to TRBD1 (5 bases). This CDR3 has 14 residues. V was trimmed by 3 bases and J by 5 bases, leaving 13 bases between them. The germline V gene encodes CDR1 LNHDA and CDR2 SQIVND (reference sequence). CDR3 nucleotide sequence: TGTGCCAGTAGTATCCAGCAGGGCCCGTATGGCTACACCTTC. It specifies CASSIQQGPYGYTF.

This clonotype was detected a few times. This rearrangement joins TRBV6-4 to TRBJ1-6; D possibly corresponds to TRBD1 (5 bases). CDR3 length equals 14 residues. Germline lookup yields CDR1 MRHNA and CDR2 SNTAGT. The ends were cut back, 4 bases at V and 7 bases at J, with 11 bases in the middle. CDR3 amino acids: CASSANRQNSPLHF. The CDR3 DNA sequence: TGTGCCAGCAGTGCGAACAGGCAAAATTCACCCCTCCACTTT.

This clonotype was counted between two and nine times. The chain has TRBV7-2 and TRBJ2-1, with TRBD2 matching over 13 bases. The CDR3 covers 16 residues. Germline V gene sequence: CDR1 SGHTA, CDR2 FQGNSA. The junction had 5 bases not matched to a gene; V was cut back by 5 bases and J by 4 bases. CDR3 coding DNA: TGTGCCAGCAGCCCGGGACTAGCGGGATTATACAATGAGCAGTTCTTC. It yields the protein CASSPGLAGLYNEQFF.

The chain employs TRBV27 and TRBJ1-6; D may be TRBD1 (6 bases). This CDR3 is built from 14 residues. CDR1 is MNHEY and CDR2 is SMNVEV in the germline V gene (reference sequence). Trimming shortened V by 8 bases and J by 12 bases, and 20 bases separated the two germline ends. CDR3 nucleotides: TGTGCCAGCTGTCCAGTCGTCAAGGGGGAACCCCTCCACTTT. Its translation is CASCPVVKGEPLHF.

This clonotype has a handful of counts. This chain joins TRBV4-2 and TRBJ2-7; 9 bases line up with TRBD2. Germline V gives CDR1 LGHNA, CDR2 YNFKEQ. This CDR3 has 15 amino acids. The V and J ends lost 3 bases and 2 bases, in that order; junction bases with no gene match: 5. The CDR3 loop reads CASSQATSGPYEQYF. In nucleotides, the CDR3 is TGTGCCAGCAGCCAGGCAACTAGCGGGCCCTACGAGCAGTACTTC.

This chain joins TRBV6-1 and TRBJ2-7; 8 bases are shared with TRBD1. This CDR3 comprises 20 residues. CDR1 is MNHNS, CDR2 SASEGT, per germline. With V trimmed by 2 bases and J by 6 bases, 24 bases remained unmatched. The CDR3 sequence: CASSEWGGRVGGQGTGEQYF. The CDR3 region has the DNA TGTGCCAGCAGTGAATGGGGCGGAAGGGTCGGAGGACAGGGTACTGGCGAGCAGTACTTC.

This clonotype was counted a few times. The chain links TRBV20-1 to TRBJ2-3, with TRBD2 matching 10 bases. Losses at the gene ends were 4 bases for V and 1 base for J; bases not matched to a gene: 5. Germline V gene data show CDR1 as DFQATT and CDR2 as SNEGSKA (reference sequence). The CDR3 covers 15 residues. CDR3 residues: CSATRLAGGTDTQYF. CDR3 DNA sequence: TGCAGTGCTACCCGACTAGCGGGCGGCACAGATACGCAGTATTTT.

This chain connects TRBV4-3 to TRBJ2-1; 9 positions agree with TRBD2. This CDR3 has 17 residues. Germline V lookup: CDR1 LGHNA, CDR2 YSLEER. V gave up 4 bases and J gave up 0 bases; unmatched junction bases: 7. The CDR3 here is CASSPSPSGNSYNEQFF. DNA of the CDR3: TGCGCCAGCAGCCCTAGCCCTAGCGGGAACTCCTACAATGAGCAGTTCTTC.

In this sample, this clonotype turned up a few times. The chain links TRBV27 to TRBJ1-5; 12 bases are a match to TRBD1. Germline V gene sequence: CDR1 MNHEY, CDR2 SMNVEV (reference sequence). V lost 5 bases and J lost 2; bases outside the gene matches: 10. The CDR3 runs 18 residues. The CDR3 protein is CASSASGTGGGGNQPQHF. Written as DNA, the CDR3 is TGTGCCAGCAGTGCCTCCGGGACAGGGGGCGGGGGCAATCAGCCCCAGCATTTT.

This chain links TRBV9 with TRBJ2-1, with D possibly being TRBD1 (6 bases). The ends were cut back, 4 bases at V and 9 bases at J, with 17 bases in the middle. Germline CDR1 SGDLS, CDR2 YYNGEE. The CDR3 runs 14 residues. As DNA, the CDR3 is TGTGCCAGCAGCTCCCTGGGGGCTAGGAGTGAGCAGTTCTTC. This gives the protein CASSSLGARSEQFF.

This clonotype has only a few counts. This chain links TRBV6-1 with TRBJ1-5; no clear D. Trimming cost V 6 bases and J 4 bases, with 10 bases left between them. The CDR3 has 13 amino acids. Germline V CDR1 and CDR2: MNHNS, SASEGT. CDR3 sequence: CASSWGRNQPQHF. The CDR3 nucleotides read TGTGCCAGCAGCTGGGGAAGGAATCAGCCCCAGCATTTT.

The chain couples TRBV27 to TRBJ1-3; D remains ambiguous. The V gene lost 6 bases and the J gene lost 0 bases, with 12 bases spanning the gap. The CDR3 is 15 amino acids. Germline CDR1 and CDR2: MNHEY and SMNVEV (reference sequence). The CDR3 is CASSKTGSSGNTIYF. In nucleotides, the CDR3 is TGTGCCAGCAGCAAGACGGGGAGCTCTGGAAACACCATATATTTT.

Many counts were recorded for this clonotype. The chain joins TRBV5-1 to TRBJ2-5; D is ambiguous. The V and J ends lost 3 bases and 3 bases respectively, with 9 bases between them. The CDR3 contains 13 residues. Germline loops: CDR1 SGHRS, CDR2 YFSETQ. CDR3 sequence reads: CASSSLEKETQYF. CDR3 in DNA: TGCGCCAGCAGCTCCCTAGAAAAAGAGACCCAGTACTTC.